The 23 T cell receptor beta chains presented below share a single source sample, sequenced in a study of CD8+CD57+ T cells in acquired aplastic anemia. Genomic DNA provided the template from which TCR beta VDJ and CDR3 profiles were obtained. From the reads, TCRdb called clonotypes with MiXCR, one entry per CDR3 protein. Here the sample spans roughly 220,000 distinct CDR3 sequences, more than 55% being singletons. Sequencing was done on patients that had shown CD8+CD57+ cell expansion by flow cytometry. The sequenced material came from sorted CD4+, CD8+, or CD8+CD57+ T cells (not recorded which) from PBMCs. The receptors stem from a human donor with aplastic anemia.

This clonotype was seen repeatedly, ten times or more. The gene calls are TRBV5-5 and TRBJ2-7; D uncertain. Germline V gene data show CDR1 as SGHKS and CDR2 as YYEKEE (reference sequence). Deletions cut 2 bases from V and 1 base from J, with 10 bases between. This CDR3 has 14 residues. CDR3 sequence (DNA): TGTGCCAGCAGCTTATCGTTACCTTCCTACGAGCAGTACTTC. It translates to CASSLSLPSYEQYF.

This chain connects TRBV19 to TRBJ1-5; tentative D call: TRBD1 (6 bases). V gave up 8 bases and J gave up 0 bases, with 14 bases separating them. CDR1 and CDR2 (germline): LNHDA, SQIVND (reference sequence). The length of the CDR3 is 15 residues. CDR3 nucleotides: TGTGCCAGTCTCGCGGGGGCGAGTAGCAATCAGCCCCAGCATTTT. Translation: CASLAGASSNQPQHF.

Of note for this clonotype: A much larger clone lies one base from this, so it may be a read error. In this CDR3 the conserved last residue, phenylalanine or tryptophan, is missing, so a read error is likely. It is unclear where the CDR3 begins or ends on the DNA, so no DNA is shown, and the CDR3 is as TCRdb lists it. J is TRBJ2-6 and V is TRBV7-9. Inclusive of both ends, the CDR3 amounts to 15 amino acids. CDR1 is SEHNR, CDR2 FQNEAQ, per germline (reference sequence). The chain's CDR3 is CASSYGPIGANVLIS.

The V gene is TRBV11-2, the J gene TRBJ2-1; maybe TRBD2 (6 bases). Germline V gene data show CDR1 as SGHAT and CDR2 as FQNNGV. The CDR3 is 16 residues long. With 0 bases removed from V and 4 bases from J, the gap between germline ends came to 13 bases. CDR3 in amino acids: CASSLEGTGGYNEQFF. The DNA of the CDR3 is TGTGCCAGCAGCTTAGAAGGGACTGGAGGGTACAATGAGCAGTTCTTC.

The chain carries TRBV10-3 and TRBJ1-3; D is perhaps TRBD1 (5 bases). Germline CDR1 is ENHRY and CDR2 is SYGVKD. The CDR3 covers 15 residues. V lost 6 bases and J lost 4, with 16 bases in between. The CDR3 region is CAISTGTTKGNTIYF. The CDR3 DNA reads TGTGCCATCAGCACCGGGACCACTAAGGGAAACACCATATATTTT.

This clonotype showed up just once. This sequence may be a read error, since a much larger clone differs from it by one base. V usage is TRBV2 and J usage is TRBJ2-7; weak D call: TRBD2 (6 bases). Germline values: CDR1 SNHLY, CDR2 FYNNEI. The CDR3 has 13 residues. With 9 bases removed from V and 2 bases from J, the gap between germline ends came to 14 bases. This CDR3 is CARSRGTPYEQYF. CDR3 coding DNA: TGTGCCAGAAGTCGGGGGACCCCCTACGAGCAGTACTTC.

V gene TRBV5-8 combines with J gene TRBJ2-5, with D tentatively TRBD2 (6 bases). V was clipped by 4 bases and J by 7 bases, with 14 bases between them. Germline CDR1 and CDR2: SGHTS and YDEGEE. CDR3 length equals 13 residues. The CDR3 spells CASSMGGDVTQYF. The CDR3 DNA reads TGTGCCAGCAGCATGGGGGGTGATGTGACCCAGTACTTC. Looking up the rest from reference TRBV5-8 and TRBJ2-5 gives the full variable domain: EAGVTQSPTHLIKTRGQQATLRCSPISGHTSVYWYQQALGLGLQFLLWYDEGEERNRGNFPPRFSGRQFPNYSSELNVNALELEDSALYLCASSMGGDVTQYFGPGTRLLVL.

This clonotype was seen ten or more times. The chain employs TRBV7-9 and TRBJ2-5, with D tentatively TRBD1 or TRBD2 (5 bases each). There are 16 residues in the CDR3. Trimming removed 1 base from V and 0 bases from J, with 12 bases in between. Per the germline V gene, CDR1 is SEHNR and CDR2 is FQNEAQ (reference sequence). CDR3 coding DNA: TGTGCCAGCAGCTTAGGCACGGGGCCCCACCAAGAGACCCAGTACTTC. Amino acid sequence: CASSLGTGPHQETQYF.

As for this clonotype: The CDR3 does not close with the conserved phenylalanine or tryptophan, likely indicating a read error. This chain connects TRBV10-2 to TRBJ2-2; D may correspond to TRBD1 or TRBD2 (6 bases each). This CDR3 has 15 residues. V lost 10 bases and J lost 0, with 15 bases in between. Germline V lookup: CDR1 WSHSY, CDR2 SAAADI. The CDR3, as DNA: TGCGCCACGCTCCGGGGGCCCTCGAACACCGGGGAGCTGTTTCTT. Amino acid sequence: CATLRGPSNTGELFL.

The chain combines TRBV20-1 with TRBJ1-2; TRBD1 might be the D (5 bases). CDR3 size: 14 residues. The germline V and J ends were trimmed by 0 bases and 4 bases, with 12 bases remaining between them. The V gene's germline CDR1 is DFQATT and CDR2 SNEGSKA (reference sequence). CDR3 residues: CSARDQDTIYGYTF. The CDR3 DNA is TGCAGTGCTAGAGATCAGGACACGATCTATGGCTACACCTTC.

The chain employs TRBV10-3 and TRBJ2-1; 7 bases are a match to TRBD2. Germline values: CDR1 ENHRY, CDR2 SYGVKD. V was clipped by 4 bases and J by 10 bases; unmatched bases: 7. The CDR3 extends over 13 amino acids. In nucleotides, the CDR3 is TGTGCCATCAGTGTGGGGGGGAGGGCCGAGCAGTTCTTC. Its protein is CAISVGGRAEQFF.

This rearrangement joins TRBV20-1 to TRBJ2-7, with D perhaps matching TRBD1 (5 bases). Germline assignment: CDR1 DFQATT and CDR2 SNEGSKA (reference sequence). CDR3 length: 16 amino acids. V lost 1 base and J lost 3, with 19 bases in between. CDR3 DNA: TGCAGTGCTAGAGGCCCTTCGCAGGGAACTTACTACGAGCAGTACTTC. Translation gives CSARGPSQGTYYEQYF.

The chain links TRBV20-1 to TRBJ1-1; no clear D. The CDR3 contains 13 residues. Per the germline V gene, CDR1 is DFQATT and CDR2 is SNEGSKA (reference sequence). Deletions cut 0 bases from V and 1 base from J, with 6 bases between. CDR3 residues: CSARDGKNTEAFF. The CDR3 nucleotides read TGCAGTGCTAGAGACGGAAAGAACACTGAAGCTTTCTTT.

This clonotype is a singleton in its sample. The CDR3 DNA reads as TGCGCCAGCAGTGAACTAGCGTCGACTAGGGACAATGAGCAGTTCTTC. The encoded protein is CASSELASTRDNEQFF. The chain combines TRBV10-1 with TRBJ2-1; 7 bases agree with TRBD2. Trimming took 3 bases from V and 5 from J; bases not matched to a gene: 10. The CDR3 runs to 16 residues. CDR1 WNHNN and CDR2 SYGVQD come from the germline V gene (reference sequence).

This clonotype has just a few counts. This chain connects TRBV2 to TRBJ1-5; D remains unclear. V was trimmed by 6 bases and J by 3 bases, leaving 6 bases between them. CDR3 size: 12 residues. The V gene's germline CDR1 is SNHLY and CDR2 FYNNEI. CDR3 protein: CASRADNQPQHF. CDR3 coding DNA: TGTGCCAGCAGGGCAGACAATCAGCCCCAGCATTTT.

The chain links TRBV5-1 to TRBJ1-4; 8 bases line up with TRBD1. V lost 1 base to trimming and J lost 8 bases; unmatched junction nucleotides: 7. The CDR3 has 15 residues. CDR1 SGHRS and CDR2 YFSETQ come from the germline V gene. Written as DNA, the CDR3 is TGCGCCAGCAGCTTGAGCCAGGGGGCTGGGGAAAAACTGTTTTTT. Protein sequence: CASSLSQGAGEKLFF.

At least ten counts were recorded for this clonotype. This chain uses TRBV19 with TRBJ2-7, with TRBD1 identical over 8 bases. V trimming: 9 bases; J trimming: 3 bases; junction bases outside the gene matches: 7. Germline CDR1 LNHDA, CDR2 SQIVND (reference sequence). The CDR3 sequence is 13 residues long. The CDR3, as DNA: TGTGCCAGAAAACACGGACAGGGCTACGAGCAGTACTTC. Translating it yields CARKHGQGYEQYF.

The V and J genes are TRBV20-1 and TRBJ2-6, with a weak D call TRBD2 (5 bases). V was shortened by 0 bases and J by 11 bases, with 17 bases between the two germline ends. The CDR3 length is 15 residues. Germline V gene data show CDR1 as DFQATT and CDR2 as SNEGSKA (reference sequence). CDR3: CSARDWRNSADVLTF. The CDR3 DNA reads as TGCAGTGCTAGAGATTGGAGGAACTCTGCAGACGTCCTGACTTTC.

This clonotype has more than one count but fewer than ten. The V call is TRBV24-1, the J call TRBJ2-3, with 7 positions matching TRBD1. The J segment lost 4 bases and the V segment lost 3 bases, leaving 6 bases of the junction unmatched. Per germline, CDR1 KGHDR and CDR2 SFDVKD. This CDR3 spans 15 amino acids. The CDR3 sequence: CATSDPQGVPDTQYF. The DNA for the CDR3 is TGTGCCACCAGTGATCCGCAGGGGGTCCCAGATACGCAGTATTTT.

This rearrangement joins TRBV9 to TRBJ2-2; D is uncertain. Germline CDR1 SGDLS, CDR2 YYNGEE. The V end lost 4 bases, the J end lost 7 bases, and 5 bases lay between the germline ends. This CDR3 spans 11 amino acids. The CDR3 region has the DNA TGTGCCAGCAGCTCAGACGGGGAGCTGTTTTTT. Translating it yields CASSSDGELFF.

The J gene is TRBJ2-7, the V gene TRBV24-1; TRBD1 might be the D (6 bases). The germline V gene has CDR1 KGHDR and CDR2 SFDVKD. V dropped 5 bases and J dropped 3 bases, with 16 bases sitting between them. There are 15 residues in the CDR3. CDR3 nucleotide sequence: TGTGCCACCAGTGCTAGAGAACAGGGAATCTACGAGCAGTACTTC. It specifies CATSAREQGIYEQYF.

As regards this clonotype: The junction differs from germline at one of its ends, possibly a read error. The V and J genes are TRBV7-7 and TRBJ2-7; 9 bases fit TRBD1. Germline loops: CDR1 SSHAT, CDR2 FNYEAQ (reference sequence). This CDR3 region has 18 residues. CDR3 sequence reads: CASRLRDRDSLSTYEQYF. CDR3 in DNA: TGTGCTAGCAGGCTAAGGGACAGGGACTCCTTATCCACCTACGAGCAGTACTTC.

The rearrangement joins TRBV12-3 or TRBV12-4 to TRBJ2-7; D unresolved. Trimming shortened V by 1 base and J by 6 bases, and 7 bases separated the two germline ends. The CDR3 contains 12 residues. The CDR3 spells CASSLVGLEQYF. CDR3 DNA: TGTGCCAGCAGTTTAGTAGGGCTCGAGCAGTACTTC.